This T cell receptor (beta chain) is from a study of hypomethylating agent response in myelodysplastic syndrome. The CDR3 length is 15 residues. Germline V CDR1 and CDR2: MDHEN, SYDVKM. Trimming stripped 4 bases from V and 1 base from J, with 11 bases between. Method: immunoSEQ multiplex PCR; TCRdb's copy keeps in-frame clones and lacks some. The data contain over 3,500 clones, approximately 77% of them singletons. Whole-study results and caveats: Non-responders showed more contracted clonotypes post-treatment, while responders showed more novel ones.

A note on this clone: The antigen is unknown.

This chain connects TRBV28 to TRBJ2-1; D gene unclear. The sample was bone marrow, taken before or after starting hypomethylating agent treatment for myelodysplastic syndrome (not recorded which). The clonotype comes from a human donor with myelodysplastic syndrome. CDR3 loop: CASSSYVGSYNEQFF. In DNA, the CDR3 is TGTGCCAGCAGTTCGTACGTGGGGTCCTACAATGAGCAGTTCTTC.